These 19 T cell receptor beta chains were all obtained from the same sample, sequenced in a study of yellow fever vaccine responses in identical twins. TCRdb recomputed calls from the RT-PCR reads with MiXCR, one row per CDR3 protein. Here the sample spans around 2,200 distinct CDR3 sequences, 82% being singletons. The sample was T cells from blood (PBMCs), unsorted or a sorted subset (not recorded which), taken before or after yellow fever vaccination (not recorded which). Every receptor here comes from a woman aged 18-30 years who received the yellow fever vaccine.

The chain couples TRBV19 to TRBJ2-2, with 10 bases that match TRBD1. V shed 4 bases and J 7 bases; nucleotides not matched to a gene: 9. CDR1 is LNHDA and CDR2 is SQIVND in the germline V gene (reference sequence). The CDR3 runs 16 residues. CDR3: CASSTRDRGDIGELFF. The CDR3 DNA follows: TGTGCCAGTAGTACCCGGGACAGGGGTGATATCGGGGAGCTGTTTTTT.

This chain links TRBV24-1 with TRBJ2-1; D may be TRBD1 (6 bases). Germline assignment: CDR1 KGHDR and CDR2 SFDVKD. V was cut by 3 bases and J by 1 base, with 12 bases left in between. CDR3 length: 16 residues. The CDR3 reads CATSDAGTKSYNEQFF. DNA for the CDR3: TGTGCCACCAGTGATGCCGGGACAAAATCCTACAATGAGCAGTTCTTC.

Within the sample, this clonotype is large. The chain carries TRBV10-3 and TRBJ1-5, with TRBD1 as a possible D gene (6 bases). With 6 bases removed from V and 4 bases from J, the gap between germline ends came to 19 bases. The CDR3 is 16 amino acids. Germline CDR1 reads ENHRY; CDR2 reads SYGVKD. CDR3 in amino acids: CAISAAPAGVNQPQHF. CDR3 DNA sequence: TGTGCCATCAGCGCCGCCCCTGCAGGGGTGAATCAGCCCCAGCATTTT.

J is TRBJ2-1 and V is TRBV10-1; 9 bases match TRBD1. CDR3 length: 15 amino acids. V was clipped by 2 bases and J by 9 bases; unmatched bases: 8. Germline loops: CDR1 WNHNN, CDR2 SYGVQD (reference sequence). DNA of the CDR3: TGCGCCAGCAGTGAGCAGACAGGGGGGAGAGGTGAGCAGTTCTTC. Encoded protein: CASSEQTGGRGEQFF.

Concerning this clonotype itself: Because the CDR3 is missing its conserved closing phenylalanine or tryptophan, this is likely a read error. No DNA is shown, since the ends of the CDR3 on it are uncertain; the CDR3 is the one TCRdb lists. V usage is TRBV23-1 and J usage is TRBJ2-1; the table assigns TRBD2, which was not confirmed against the DNA. TRBV23-1 is an open reading frame, and its role is uncertain. The length of the CDR3 is 10 amino acids, counting both ends. The CDR3 reads CASSQVTSGG.

The chain uses TRBV11-3 and TRBJ2-2, with 7 bases aligning to TRBD2. The CDR3 is made up of 17 amino acids. V shed 5 bases and J 2 bases; nucleotides not matched to a gene: 11. Germline V gene lookup returns CDR1 SGHNT and CDR2 YENEEA. CDR3 coding DNA: TGTGCCAGCAGCCGAAGTTCTAGCGGAGAAAACACCGGGGAGCTGTTTTTT. The encoded protein is CASSRSSSGENTGELFF. Filled out from reference TRBV11-3 and TRBJ2-2, the complete variable domain reads EAGVVQSPRYKIIEKKQPVAFWCNPISGHNTLYWYLQNLGQGPELLIRYENEEAVDDSQLPKDRFSAERLKGVDSTLKIQPAELGDSAVYLCASSRSSSGENTGELFFGEGSRLTVL.

This chain links TRBV23-1 with TRBJ2-7; TRBD2 aligns across 8 bases. TRBV23-1 is filed as an ORF, its function uncertain. V shed 7 bases and J 9 bases; nucleotides not matched to a gene: 17. This CDR3 comprises 15 residues. CDR3 in DNA: TGCGCCAGCAAAAGGGGCGGGGGGCCCGCTTTGGGGCAGTACGTC. It yields the protein CASKRGGGPALGQYV.

V and J are TRBV29-1 and TRBJ2-7; TRBD2 agrees at 10 bases. The CDR3 is 14 amino acids. Germline V CDR1 and CDR2: SQVTM, ANQGSEA. Germline trimming cut 6 bases from V and 3 bases from J; bases unmatched to any gene: 8. The CDR3: CSVRSGTSVYEQYF. CDR3 DNA: TGCAGCGTCCGATCTGGGACTAGCGTCTACGAGCAGTACTTC.

This clonotype came up once. The rearrangement uses TRBV2 and TRBJ1-5; D unresolved. Trimming left V 4 bases short and J 0 bases short, with 7 bases between. From germline, CDR1 is SNHLY and CDR2 FYNNEI. The CDR3 is made up of 14 amino acids. This CDR3 reads CASSAGGSNQPQHF. The CDR3 bases are TGTGCCAGCAGTGCGGGCGGTAGCAATCAGCCCCAGCATTTT.

As DNA, the CDR3 is TGTGTCTCTCACACGGACAGGGGGGGCACTGAAGCTTTCTTT. Its protein is CVSHTDRGGTEAFF. J is TRBJ1-1 and V is TRBV10-3; 10 bases fit TRBD1. This CDR3 is 14 amino acids long. Germline loops: CDR1 ENHRY, CDR2 SYGVKD.

J is TRBJ2-1 and V is TRBV6-1; D is perhaps TRBD2 (6 bases). Germline CDR1 is MNHNS and CDR2 is SASEGT. CDR3 size: 16 residues. Trimming cost V 6 bases and J 10 bases, with 25 bases left between them. CDR3 sequence: CASRIARTGGAGEQFF. CDR3 nucleotide sequence: TGTGCCAGCAGGATAGCCCGTACTGGCGGGGCGGGGGAGCAGTTCTTC.

The chain uses TRBV20-1 and TRBJ1-1; no definite D call. This CDR3 spans 15 amino acids. In germline, CDR1 is DFQATT, CDR2 SNEGSKA (reference sequence). Trimming shortened V by 3 bases and J by 2 bases, and 16 bases separated the two germline ends. The CDR3 region has the DNA TGCAGTGCTAGCCAACGCTGGGGTAGCAACACTGAAGCTTTCTTT. Translated, it gives CSASQRWGSNTEAFF.

V usage is TRBV23-1 and J usage is TRBJ1-2; a weak D match, TRBD1 (6 bases). TRBV23-1 falls under the ORF class, with uncertain function. CDR3 size: 19 residues. The germline V and J ends were trimmed by 3 bases and 4 bases, with 27 bases remaining between them. For the CDR3, the DNA is TGCGCCAGCAGTCACCTTCCCCTACAGGGCAAGGGTCGGCTCTATGGCTACACCTTC. Residues: CASSHLPLQGKGRLYGYTF.

V gene TRBV20-1 combines with J gene TRBJ2-2, with TRBD2 matching over 7 bases. Losses at the gene ends were 3 bases for V and 0 bases for J; bases not matched to a gene: 4. The germline V gene has CDR1 DFQATT and CDR2 SNEGSKA (reference sequence). The CDR3 consists of 15 residues. CDR3 nucleotide sequence: TGCAGTGCTAGGCTACGGGGGGCGAACACCGGGGAGCTGTTTTTT. It is translated as CSARLRGANTGELFF.

The chain carries TRBV29-1 and TRBJ2-1; 9 nucleotides match TRBD2. With 6 bases clipped from V and 8 bases from J, the junction kept 8 bases outside the gene matches. The V gene's germline CDR1 is SQVTM and CDR2 ANQGSEA. The CDR3 spans 13 residues. The DNA of the CDR3 is TGCAGCGTCGTGACTAGCGGTGTCTATGAGCAGTTCTTC. Translated, it gives CSVVTSGVYEQFF.

Concerning this clonotype: One junction end does not reproduce the germline sequence, and a read error may be involved. J is TRBJ2-1 and V is TRBV20-1; the D gene could be TRBD1 or TRBD2 (5 bases each). From germline, CDR1 is DFQATT and CDR2 SNEGSKA (reference sequence). The CDR3 totals 12 residues. CDR3 sequence reads: CSARVAADKWIF. CDR3 nucleotide sequence: TGCAGTGCTAGAGTCGCAGCGGACAAGTGGATCTTC.

A single count supports this clonotype. This chain connects TRBV10-3 to TRBJ1-5; possibly TRBD1 for D (5 bases). The CDR3 has 15 amino acids. Germline V gene sequence: CDR1 ENHRY, CDR2 SYGVKD. V was cut by 7 bases and J by 1 base, with 14 bases left in between. The CDR3 sequence is CAINLGGASNQPQHF. CDR3 sequence (DNA): TGTGCCATCAATCTGGGAGGGGCGAGCAATCAGCCCCAGCATTTT.

This clonotype has more than one count but fewer than ten. The chain has TRBV10-3 and TRBJ1-1; D is undetermined. The germline CDR1 and CDR2 sequences are ENHRY and SYGVKD. V shed 7 bases and J shed 5 bases, with 8 bases lying between them. This CDR3 spans 11 amino acids. The CDR3 sequence is CAITRGTEAFF. CDR3 DNA sequence: TGTGCCATCACAAGAGGGACTGAAGCTTTCTTT.

This clonotype has just a few counts. The rearrangement joins TRBV20-1 to TRBJ2-7; TRBD2 matches 7 bases. V shed 3 bases, J shed 5 bases, and the junction held 4 bases outside the gene matches. The CDR3 consists of 12 residues. The germline V gene has CDR1 DFQATT and CDR2 SNEGSKA (reference sequence). The CDR3 is CSARGGRNEQYF. The CDR3 DNA reads TGCAGTGCTAGGGGGGGGAGGAACGAGCAGTACTTC.